This paragraph covers one T cell receptor (beta chain) sequence. Its binding antigen is unknown. The input lacks base qualities; no much larger clone sits a single base away. Per the publication, the treatment or condition label means: roughly 20 received Ad26.COV2.S at low or high dose, single or two shots; 5 received placebo; per-sample allocation not given. For vaccine and placebo recipients, repertoires were sequenced using samples collected on day 63 after the first injection. Between 29 July and 7 August 2020, Cohort 1b enrolled about two dozen adults aged 18-55 years at one site in Boston, USA. Ad26.COV2.S consisted of a replication-incompetent adenovirus type 26 vector by which a prefusion-stabilized SARS-CoV-2 spike protein from the original Wuhan strain was expressed. TCRbeta CDR3 regions were sequenced with the immunoSEQ Assay. After extraction, genomic DNA underwent amplification by bias-controlled multiplex PCR, followed by high-throughput sequencing. Turning to the authors' computational methods: Collapsing and filtering of sequences were performed to quantify the absolute abundance of each unique TCRbeta CDR3 region. T cell fraction was estimated by normalizing TCRbeta template counts to usable DNA, with usable DNA measured through amplification of reference genes found in all nucleated cells. Repertoire TCRs were annotated as SARS-CoV-2-specific when V gene, CDR3 amino acid sequence and J gene were exactly matched to a known reactive TCR set. The reference SARS-CoV-2 TCR set was obtained from MIRA and was filtered for enrichment in COVID-19-positive ImmuneCODE repertoires, whereby public or cross-reactive TCRs were removed. Drawing on the MIRA antigens, annotated TCRs were analysed further at the level of specific ORF or position within ORF. Breadth was defined as the number of annotated unique rearrangements divided by the total number of unique productive rearrangements, and depth was defined as the summed frequency of the annotated unique rearrangements. Group comparisons of TCR breadth used two-sided Wilcoxon rank-sum tests. TCRdb mirrors the immuneACCESS table, restricted to in-frame sequences. Some clones are absent from its copies; in checked studies, under half trace to an unresolved V gene, and the reason for the others is unknown. Clonal size and the V and J genes are those of that table, whereas D and trimming came from the DNA. The sample records hundreds of thousands of clones, about nine tenths of which are singletons. The ten largest account for 10% to 15% of the sample.

These data come from a study of Ad26.COV2.S vaccination and SARS-CoV-2 variants (dated by TCRdb to about 2021). Background for the entire study: Vaccine-arm donors came from COV1001, a multicentre, randomized, double-blind, placebo-controlled phase I-IIa trial of Ad26.COV2.S in healthy adults. Investigators remained blinded to trial group allocation during experiments and outcome assessment. Sequencing of the TCRbeta repertoire served to evaluate the specificity and breadth of SARS-CoV-2-reactive T cell receptors following Ad26.COV2.S vaccination. Participants in the trial were split at random into five groups of five each, receiving low-dose or high-dose Ad26.COV2.S once or twice, or else placebo on both occasions. Ad26.COV2.S was administered intramuscularly at 5 x 10^10 or 1 x 10^11 viral particles, either as a single shot or as two shots given 56 days apart. The TCR-sequenced set comprised approximately 32 samples: approximately 19 Ad26.COV2.S vaccine recipients, 5 placebo recipients and 8 SARS-CoV-2 convalescent individuals. The full study reports these points: The study was not powered to compare responses between vaccine doses or regimens. Higher spike-specific TCR breadth was observed in Ad26.COV2.S recipients than in placebo recipients (P = 0.0014). Comparable non-spike TCR breadth was observed between vaccine and placebo recipients, consistent with only spike being contained in the vaccine. After vaccination, substantial breadth of spike-specific CD8+ and CD4+ T cell responses was reported. It was noted by the authors that total T cell responses may have been underestimated by the TCR breadth and depth analyses.

The germline V gene encodes CDR1 SGHTA and CDR2 FQGNSA. Germline trimming amounts to 0 bases on V and 2 bases on J, with 9 as the count of junction bases outside the gene matches. Measured from the cysteine to the phenylalanine, the CDR3 is 17 residues long. Just CDR3 DNA is preserved here, 51 bases in frame from base 1. This TCR was sampled from a person aged 18-60 years who received the Ad26.COV2.S COVID-19 vaccine or a placebo. The rearranged chain carries TRBV7-2 and TRBJ2-7; 8 bases in the middle match TRBD1. The starting material was peripheral blood, obtained in a trial of Ad26.COV2.S vaccine versus placebo. CDR3 reads: CASSLALDRDFTYEQYF. The DNA sequence reads TGTGCCAGCAGCTTAGCCTTGGACAGGGACTTTACCTACGAGCAGTACTTC.